The subject of this entry is one T cell receptor (beta chain). The CDR3 is 14 amino acids. The J segment lost 3 bases and the V segment lost 4 bases, leaving 7 bases of the junction unmatched. Germline V gene data show CDR1 as SGHRS and CDR2 as YFSETQ. Survey-level immunoSEQ sequencing profiled the TCR beta repertoire. This table comes from immunoSEQ multiplex PCR, and its TCRdb copy is limited to in-frame clones, with some not included. The sample shows 60,000 to 75,000 clones, approximately 92% of them seen only once. The sequence was collected from a man in his forties or fifties with rheumatoid arthritis. The chain carries TRBV5-1 and TRBJ2-7; TRBD1 matches 7 bases. The sample was PBMCs. Written as DNA, the CDR3 is TGCGCCAGCAGCCCGGGACAGAAAATCTACGAGCAGTACTTC. It specifies CASSPGQKIYEQYF.